The 11 T cell receptor beta chains in this list originate from one sample, sequenced in a study of blood T cells in healthy people across ages. For the second PCR, which ran for about 6 to 11 cycles, a sample-barcoded 5' primer and a J-beta primer mix were used. TCRdb called the 5' RACE reads again in MiXCR, with one record for every CDR3 protein. The sample includes 1.5 million to 2 million distinct CDR3 sequences, 28% of them seen just once. Source material: blood. These receptors came from a woman under 40 in good health.

The rearrangement joins TRBV20-1 to TRBJ1-5; 7 bases line up with TRBD1. The germline gives CDR1 DFQATT, CDR2 SNEGSKA (reference sequence). The length of the CDR3 is 12 residues. The DNA of the CDR3 is TGCAGCGTCACAGGGGGCAATCAGCCCCAGCATTTT. This sequence encodes CSVTGGNQPQHF.

In this sample, this clonotype turned up many times. The chain carries TRBV20-1 and TRBJ1-2; D perhaps matches TRBD1 (5 bases). The germline V gene encodes CDR1 DFQATT and CDR2 SNEGSKA (reference sequence). With 3 bases removed from V and 5 bases from J, the gap between germline ends came to 16 bases. The CDR3 sequence is 14 residues long. The CDR3 region has the DNA TGCAGTGCTAGGAGGGACGTCCGAGGATATGGCTACACCTTC. It yields the protein CSARRDVRGYGYTF.

The genes are TRBV12-3 or TRBV12-4 and TRBJ2-2, with D uncertain. The V end lost 5 bases, the J end lost 2 bases, and 15 bases lay between the germline ends. This CDR3 contains 16 residues. CDR3 coding DNA: TGTGCCAGCAGTCCTCGTTGGCGGAGCAACACCGGGGAGCTGTTTTTT. It is translated as CASSPRWRSNTGELFF.

This rearrangement joins TRBV9 to TRBJ1-2; D unresolved. V gave up 3 bases and J gave up 7 bases, with 13 bases separating them. The CDR3 runs 13 residues. Looked up from germline, CDR1 is SGDLS and CDR2 is YYNGEE. CDR3 sequence reads: CASSDRRRSGYTF. The CDR3 DNA reads as TGTGCCAGCAGCGATCGACGGCGCAGTGGCTACACCTTC.

In this sample, this clonotype turned up a few times. This chain links TRBV20-1 with TRBJ2-3; 9 nucleotides agree with TRBD2. This CDR3 spans 16 amino acids. Germline V CDR1 and CDR2: DFQATT, SNEGSKA (reference sequence). V shed 1 base and J 2 bases; nucleotides not matched to a gene: 7. CDR3 sequence reads: CSARGVASGTTDTQYF. The CDR3 DNA reads as TGCAGTGCTAGAGGGGTGGCTAGCGGGACCACAGATACGCAGTATTTT.

The CDR3 is CASSGGLRGNTQYF. The CDR3 coding sequence is TGTGCCAGCAGCGGGGGACTCCGCGGAAATACGCAGTATTTT. The rearrangement joins TRBV7-6 to TRBJ2-3; tentative D call: TRBD2 (6 bases). CDR1 SGHVS and CDR2 FNYEAQ come from the germline V gene. Trimming pared 5 bases from V and 7 bases from J, leaving 16 bases between. The CDR3 has 14 residues.

In DNA, the CDR3 is TGTGCCAGCAGCTTATTAGGAGGTACCGGGGAGCTGTTTTTT. Its translation: CASSLLGGTGELFF. The rearrangement uses TRBV11-2 and TRBJ2-2; perhaps TRBD2 as D (5 bases). Germline assignment: CDR1 SGHAT and CDR2 FQNNGV. The CDR3 has 14 residues. The V and J ends lost 2 bases and 5 bases respectively, with 9 bases between them.

This clonotype has at least ten counts. Here the CDR3 reads CASSLAWRADTQYF. The DNA of the CDR3 is TGTGCCAGCAGCTTAGCTTGGCGGGCAGATACGCAGTATTTT. The gene calls are TRBV7-2 and TRBJ2-3, with D possibly being TRBD2 (5 bases). The CDR3 is 14 residues long. Trimming left V 0 bases short and J 4 bases short, with 8 bases between. Per germline, CDR1 SGHTA and CDR2 FQGNSA.

V usage is TRBV24-1 and J usage is TRBJ1-1; D gene unclear. CDR1 and CDR2 (germline): KGHDR, SFDVKD. Trimming pared 2 bases from V and 1 base from J, leaving 4 bases between. The length of the CDR3 is 13 residues. The CDR3 loop is CATSDWGNTEAFF. The CDR3, as DNA: TGTGCCACCAGTGATTGGGGGAACACTGAAGCTTTCTTT.

The chain combines TRBV12-3 or TRBV12-4 with TRBJ1-2; 7 positions match TRBD1. The CDR3 loop spans 15 amino acids. J gave up 4 bases and V 5 bases, and 10 bases lay outside the gene matches. The CDR3 loop is CASSNNRGPVYGYTF. The CDR3 nucleotides read TGTGCCAGCAGTAATAACAGGGGCCCGGTCTATGGCTACACCTTC.

This clonotype has only one observation. The chain carries TRBV14 and TRBJ1-1; a weak D match, TRBD1 (6 bases). V lost 4 bases and J 3 bases, leaving 18 bases between the germline ends. Germline lookup yields CDR1 SGHDN and CDR2 FVKESK. The CDR3 runs 16 residues. CDR3 region: CASSPTRQGLDTEAFF. The DNA of the CDR3 is TGTGCCAGCAGCCCTACCCGGCAGGGGCTGGACACTGAAGCTTTCTTT.